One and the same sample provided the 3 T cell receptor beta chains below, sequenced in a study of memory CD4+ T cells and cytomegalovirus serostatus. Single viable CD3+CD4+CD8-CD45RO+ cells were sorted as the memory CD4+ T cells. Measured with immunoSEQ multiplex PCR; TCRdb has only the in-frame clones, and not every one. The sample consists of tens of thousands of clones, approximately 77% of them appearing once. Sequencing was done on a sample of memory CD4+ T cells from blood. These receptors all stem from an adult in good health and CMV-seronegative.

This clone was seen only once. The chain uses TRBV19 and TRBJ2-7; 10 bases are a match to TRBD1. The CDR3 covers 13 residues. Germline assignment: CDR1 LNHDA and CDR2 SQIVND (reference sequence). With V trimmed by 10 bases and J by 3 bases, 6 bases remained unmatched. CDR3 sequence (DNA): TGTGCCACCTCCGGGACAGGGGTCTACGAGCAGTACTTC. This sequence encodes CATSGTGVYEQYF.

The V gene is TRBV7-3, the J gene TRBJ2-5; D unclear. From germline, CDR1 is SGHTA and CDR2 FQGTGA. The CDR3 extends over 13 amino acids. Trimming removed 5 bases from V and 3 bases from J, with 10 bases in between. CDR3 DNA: TGTGCCAGCAGCCACAATCATGAAGAGACCCAGTACTTC. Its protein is CASSHNHEETQYF.

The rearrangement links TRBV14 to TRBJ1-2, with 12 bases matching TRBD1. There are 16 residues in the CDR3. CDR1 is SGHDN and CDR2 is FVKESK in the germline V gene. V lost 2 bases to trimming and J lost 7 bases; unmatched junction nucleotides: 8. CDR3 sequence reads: CASSQQGTGGDSGYTF. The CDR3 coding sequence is TGTGCCAGCAGCCAACAAGGGACAGGGGGCGACTCTGGCTACACCTTC.